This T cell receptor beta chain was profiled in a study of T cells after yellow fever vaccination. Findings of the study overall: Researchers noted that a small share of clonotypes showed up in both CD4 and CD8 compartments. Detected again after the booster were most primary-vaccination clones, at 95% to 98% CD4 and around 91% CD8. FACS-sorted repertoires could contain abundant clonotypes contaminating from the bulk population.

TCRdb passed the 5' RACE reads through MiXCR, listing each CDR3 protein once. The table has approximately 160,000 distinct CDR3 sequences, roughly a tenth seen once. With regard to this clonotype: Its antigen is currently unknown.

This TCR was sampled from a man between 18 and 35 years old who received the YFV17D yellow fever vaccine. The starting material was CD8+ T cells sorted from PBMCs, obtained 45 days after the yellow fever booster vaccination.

CDR3 loop: CASSPFLLAGYNEQFF. For the CDR3, the DNA is TGTGCCAGCAGTCCGTTCTTACTAGCGGGATACAATGAGCAGTTCTTC. This sequence joins TRBV27 and TRBJ2-1, with 10 nucleotides matching TRBD2. V was pared by 5 bases and J by 4 bases, with 8 bases of the junction left unmatched. Germline CDR1 is MNHEY and CDR2 is SMNVEV (reference sequence). This CDR3 has 16 residues.